The rows below give T cell receptor beta chains drawn from one sample of a study of T cell responses to AZD1222 COVID-19 vaccine. The protocol was immunoSEQ multiplex PCR, while the TCRdb copy is restricted to in-frame clones and leaves out a portion. This table holds roughly 200,000 clones, over 80% found once. The material sequenced was peripheral blood, taken on day 0 of AZD1222 vaccination. Receptor source: an adult in good health. The CDR3 runs from the conserved cysteine through the conserved F or W. The D gene is left open where the match is weak. Rows may omit the clone size; those that give it use once, few, many or a size class.

V gene,D gene,clone size,J gene,CDR3 DNA,CDR3 protein
TRBV6-5,.,.,TRBJ1-1,TGTGCCACCTCATCAGGCCGGGGTGGGAGCACTGAAGCTTTCTTT,CATSSGRGGSTEAFF
TRBV3-1/TRBV3-2,TRBD1,.,TRBJ2-1,TGTGCCAGCAGCCAAGATCTTGGACAGGGGCACGATGAGCAGTTCTTC,CASSQDLGQGHDEQFF
TRBV6-1,.,.,TRBJ2-5,TGTGCCAGCAGTGAAACAGGGCGGGAGACCCAGTACTTC,CASSETGRETQYF
TRBV9,.,.,TRBJ2-2,TGTGCCAGCAGCGTAGTCGACATGATGAACACCGGGGAGCTGTTTTTT,CASSVVDMMNTGELFF
TRBV19,TRBD1,.,TRBJ1-1,TGTGCCAGTAGTGGCAGGGGGGAACACACTGAAGCTTTCTTT,CASSGRGEHTEAFF
TRBV6-1,.,.,TRBJ2-5,TGTGCCAGCAGTGAGACTTGGAGGGAGACCCAGTACTTC,CASSETWRETQYF
TRBV7-2,.,.,TRBJ1-2,TGTGCCAGCAGCCAAGGGCAAGGGGGGGGTTATGGCTACACCTTC,CASSQGQGGGYGYTF
TRBV9,TRBD1,.,TRBJ1-4,TGTGCCAGCAGCCTCGGGACAGCTTCTAATGAAAAACTGTTTTTT,CASSLGTASNEKLFF
TRBV15,TRBD2,.,TRBJ2-1,TGTGCCACCAGCCCTAGACCCTCAGCGGGGGGGCGCAATGAGCAGTTCTTC,CATSPRPSAGGRNEQFF
TRBV6-1,.,.,TRBJ1-4,TGTGCCAGCAGTGAATGGGGGGAATCTGAAAAACTGTTTTTT,CASSEWGESEKLFF
TRBV13,.,.,TRBJ2-7,TGTGCCAGCAGCCTGTTAGAACGGCAGCAGTACTTC,CASSLLERQQYF
TRBV4-1,.,.,TRBJ1-2,TGCGCCAGCAGCCTGTTATTACAGGGTGGCTATGGCTACACCTTC,CASSLLLQGGYGYTF
TRBV28,.,once,TRBJ2-7,TGTGCCAGCAGCAGACAGGTCTACGAGCAGTACTTC,CASSRQVYEQYF
TRBV19,.,.,TRBJ2-1,TGTGCCAGTACCTCCCGCGGGGGACAGGCCGCTGAGCAGTTCTTC,CASTSRGGQAAEQFF
TRBV11-2,TRBD1,.,TRBJ2-7,TGTGCCAGCAGCATCTCGACAGGGGCTGGCTACGAGCAGTACTTC,CASSISTGAGYEQYF
TRBV27,.,few,TRBJ2-1,TGTGCCAGCAGCCAAGGCCCGGTGGTCACTGAGCAGTTCTTC,CASSQGPVVTEQFF
TRBV12-5,TRBD1,.,TRBJ1-2,TGTGCTAGTGGCAGACAGGGGACCGACTACACCTTC,CASGRQGTDYTF
TRBV6-5,.,few,TRBJ2-2,TGTGCCAGCAGTTACCCGAACACCGGGGAGCTGTTTTTT,CASSYPNTGELFF
TRBV2,.,.,TRBJ2-1,TGTGCCACCCAGGGGGGGAGCTCCTACAATGAGCAGTTCTTC,CATQGGSSYNEQFF
TRBV18,.,.,TRBJ1-2,TGTGCCAGCTCACCACCTTACGAAATCGCTGGTGGCTACACCTTC,CASSPPYEIAGGYTF
TRBV5-1,TRBD2,.,TRBJ2-3,TGCGCCAGCAGAGGGACTAGCGGACCCACAGATACGCAGTATTTT,CASRGTSGPTDTQYF
TRBV5-1,TRBD1,.,TRBJ1-1,TGCGCCAGCAGCTTGTGGGGACAGGGAATTTTGAACACTGAAGCTTTCTTT,CASSLWGQGILNTEAFF
TRBV6-6,TRBD1,.,TRBJ1-5,TGTGCCAGCAGAAAGACAGGGAATAGGGAGCCCCAGCATTTT,CASRKTGNREPQHF
TRBV7-9,TRBD1,.,TRBJ1-6,TGTGCCAGCAGTCCTGGGACAGGGGGTTCACCCCTCCACTTT,CASSPGTGGSPLHF
TRBV7-9,TRBD1,.,TRBJ1-1,TGTGCCAGCAGCTTTGGACAGGGGAACACTGAAGCTTTCTTT,CASSFGQGNTEAFF
TRBV28,.,.,TRBJ1-6,TGTGCCAGCACCCCGACGGTTGAGGCTGGGACCCTCCACTTT,CASTPTVEAGTLHF
TRBV7-9,.,.,TRBJ2-3,TGTGCCAGCAGCTTAAATGACTATACGCAGTATTTT,CASSLNDYTQYF
TRBV5-4,TRBD1,.,TRBJ2-2,TGTGCCAGCAGCCACCGACAGGGAAGCACCGGGGAGCTGTTTTTT,CASSHRQGSTGELFF
TRBV5-1,TRBD1,.,TRBJ1-4,TGCGCCAGCAGCTTGGAAGGGGGCAAAACTAATGAAAAACTGTTTTTT,CASSLEGGKTNEKLFF
TRBV5-5,.,few,TRBJ2-5,TGTGCCAGCACAATAGGGGGGCAAGAGACCCAGTACTTC,CASTIGGQETQYF
TRBV7-9,.,.,TRBJ2-7,TGTGCCAGCAGCTTAGCTGACAGGCCCTACGAGCAGTACTTC,CASSLADRPYEQYF
TRBV5-1,.,.,TRBJ2-2,TGCGCCAGCAGCTTGGGCCCTTCTTCGGACACCGGGGAGCTGTTTTTT,CASSLGPSSDTGELFF
TRBV3-1/TRBV3-2,TRBD1,.,TRBJ1-6,TGTGCCAGCAGCCCCCAGGGGGGGGGAAATTCACCCCTCCACTTT,CASSPQGGGNSPLHF
TRBV9,TRBD1,.,TRBJ1-3,TGTGCCAGCAGCGGAGACAGGGGGGATTCCTCTGGAAACACCATATATTTT,CASSGDRGDSSGNTIYF
TRBV29-1,.,.,TRBJ2-7,TGCAGCGTTGGGGGGGTCGGGGGAGGCTACGAGCAGTACTTC,CSVGGVGGGYEQYF
TRBV6-5,.,.,TRBJ1-3,TGTGCCAGCAGTCTTCGGGACACTTCTGGAAACACCATATATTTT,CASSLRDTSGNTIYF
TRBV15,.,.,TRBJ2-6,TGTGCCACCAGCAGAGGCGACAGGACCGGAGGGGCCAACGTCCTGACTTTC,CATSRGDRTGGANVLTF
TRBV24-1,TRBD2,.,TRBJ2-3,TGTGCCACCAGTGCGGGGCTAGCGGGGGTCGAAGATACGCAGTATTTT,CATSAGLAGVEDTQYF
TRBV11-2,TRBD1,.,TRBJ1-4,TGTGCCAGCAGCCCGCGGAGACAGGGAAGGGAAAAACTGTTTTTT,CASSPRRQGREKLFF
TRBV7-9,.,.,TRBJ2-5,TGTGCCAGCAGCTTAGGGGGCTTAGAGACCCAGTACTTC,CASSLGGLETQYF
TRBV7-2,.,.,TRBJ1-6,TGTGCCAGCAGTCACGATGGGTTCTCACCCCTCCACTTT,CASSHDGFSPLHF
TRBV27,.,.,TRBJ1-6,TGTGCCAGCAGTTTCGGGGTAGGAAGGGGGAGCTCACCCCTCCACTTT,CASSFGVGRGSSPLHF
TRBV7-3,.,.,TRBJ2-3,TGTGCCAGCAGCTTAAGTGCCGGGGGCACAGATACGCAGTATTTT,CASSLSAGGTDTQYF
TRBV7-9,TRBD1,.,TRBJ1-3,TGTGCCAGCAGCTCATCCGGGGACAGCTCTGGAAACACCATATATTTT,CASSSSGDSSGNTIYF
TRBV28,.,.,TRBJ1-2,TGTGCCAGCAGTTTCAATCCTAACTATGGCTACACCTTC,CASSFNPNYGYTF
TRBV7-2,.,.,TRBJ2-3,TGTGCCAGCAGCTTAGGGGGGCTGGGGGATACGCAGTATTTT,CASSLGGLGDTQYF
TRBV19,TRBD1,.,TRBJ1-4,TGTGCCAGTAGCCGGCGGACAGGGATAAATGAAAAACTGTTTTTT,CASSRRTGINEKLFF
TRBV7-9,.,.,TRBJ2-2,TGTGCCAGCAGCTTAAGACGGGAGAACACCGGGGAGCTGTTTTTT,CASSLRRENTGELFF
TRBV28,.,.,TRBJ1-1,TGTGCCAGCAGTTTAGGACCCTCCTATAGTAACACTGAAGCTTTCTTT,CASSLGPSYSNTEAFF
TRBV18,.,.,TRBJ1-1,TGTGCCAGCTCACCGGCAGGGAACACTGAAGCTTTCTTT,CASSPAGNTEAFF
TRBV3-1/TRBV3-2,.,.,TRBJ2-1,TGTGCCAGCAGCCGGGGGGCACGTCTATACAATGAGCAGTTCTTC,CASSRGARLYNEQFF
TRBV7-3,TRBD2,.,TRBJ2-3,TGTGCCAGCAGCCCTTCGGCGGGGGGGCTCGATACGCAGTATTTT,CASSPSAGGLDTQYF
TRBV9,.,.,TRBJ2-3,TGTGCCAGCAGCGCCGGGTCCACAGATACGCAGTATTTT,CASSAGSTDTQYF
TRBV3-1/TRBV3-2,.,.,TRBJ1-4,TGTGCCAGCAGCCAACCCGCGGGAGGGACTGGTGAAAAACTGTTTTTT,CASSQPAGGTGEKLFF
TRBV5-5,.,.,TRBJ1-1,TGTGCCAGCAGCTTTTCGGGGGGAGGAGGGACTGAAGCTTTCTTT,CASSFSGGGGTEAFF
TRBV7-6,.,once,TRBJ1-1,TGTGCCAGCAGCGGCCAAACGAACACTGAAGCTTTCTTT,CASSGQTNTEAFF
TRBV6-2/TRBV6-3,.,.,TRBJ1-1,TGTGCCAGCAGTTACGCGGTGAGCAACACTGAAGCTTTCTTT,CASSYAVSNTEAFF
TRBV7-9,.,.,TRBJ1-1,TGTGCCAGCAGATGGGGGTCGGCGGGTGAAGCTTTCTTT,CASRWGSAGEAFF
TRBV7-3,TRBD1,many,TRBJ1-3,TGTGCCAGCAGCAGCGCCGGGACAGGGGTTTACTCTGGAAACACCATATATTTT,CASSSAGTGVYSGNTIYF
TRBV3-1/TRBV3-2,.,.,TRBJ1-1,TGTGCCAGCAGCCAAGTACATGGTAGGACTGAAGCTTTCTTT,CASSQVHGRTEAFF